Presented here are 16 T cell receptor beta chains from one specimen sequenced in a study of regulatory T cells. Amplification used 52 TRBV primers and 13 TRBJ primers. TCRdb keeps only in-frame clones here, not all; method: immunoSEQ multiplex PCR. The table has approximately 9,000 clones, about 80% seen once. The sample was CD8+ T cells sorted from blood. The receptors were gathered from a person aged 18-30 years with CD3G deficiency.

The chain uses TRBV6-1 and TRBJ2-7, with a weak D call TRBD1 (6 bases). Per the germline V gene, CDR1 is MNHNS and CDR2 is SASEGT. Deletions cut 1 base from V and 3 bases from J, with 10 bases between. The CDR3 spans 14 residues. CDR3 protein: CASSEVPRGYEQYF. CDR3 DNA sequence: TGTGCCAGCAGTGAAGTACCCAGGGGCTACGAGCAGTACTTC.

The V call is TRBV7-9, the J call TRBJ2-5, with 9 bases matching TRBD2. The CDR3 consists of 16 residues. Germline values: CDR1 SEHNR, CDR2 FQNEAQ (reference sequence). After removal of 3 bases from V and 1 base from J, the junction contained 6 bases not matched to a gene. CDR3 loop: CASSFSAGGFQETQYF. The CDR3 DNA reads as TGTGCCAGCAGCTTTTCCGCGGGGGGGTTCCAAGAGACCCAGTACTTC. Together with reference TRBV7-9 and TRBJ2-5, the CDR3 gives the full variable domain: DTGVSQNPRHKITKRGQNVTFRCDPISEHNRLYWYRQTLGQGPEFLTYFQNEAQLEKSRLLSDRFSAERPKGSFSTLEIQRTEQGDSAMYLCASSFSAGGFQETQYFGPGTRLLVL.

The chain employs TRBV5-6 and TRBJ2-5, with D possibly TRBD2 on 7 matching bases. The CDR3 has 16 residues. Germline assignment: CDR1 SGHDT and CDR2 YYEEEE. V was shortened by 4 bases and J by 2 bases, with 18 bases between the two germline ends. The CDR3 reads CASSPYGGRHQETQYF. Written as DNA, the CDR3 is TGTGCCAGCAGCCCCTACGGGGGGCGCCATCAAGAGACCCAGTACTTC.

V usage is TRBV6-1 and J usage is TRBJ2-6; perhaps TRBD2 as D (6 bases). Per germline, CDR1 MNHNS and CDR2 SASEGT. Trimming took 3 bases from V and 1 from J, leaving 10 bases between them. The CDR3 loop spans 16 amino acids. The CDR3 sequence: CASSDPGVSGANVLTF. CDR3 in DNA: TGTGCCAGCAGTGACCCGGGGGTGTCTGGGGCCAACGTCCTGACTTTC.

The genes are TRBV7-3 and TRBJ2-7; 7 bases map to TRBD2. CDR1 and CDR2 from the germline V gene are SGHTA and FQGTGA. J was trimmed by 6 bases and V by 2 bases; bases with no gene match: 7. The CDR3 length is 14 residues. CDR3 DNA: TGTGCCAGCAGCTTAGGGGCTAGCGGCAGCGAGCAGTACTTC. Its protein product is CASSLGASGSEQYF.

The genes are TRBV6-1 and TRBJ2-7, with TRBD1 matching over 7 bases. In germline, CDR1 is MNHNS, CDR2 SASEGT. This CDR3 is built from 16 residues. V lost 2 bases and J lost 0; bases outside the gene matches: 7. The CDR3 DNA sequence: TGTGCCAGCAGTGAATTGATGGCAGGGGGCTCCTACGAGCAGTACTTC. Its protein is CASSELMAGGSYEQYF.

The chain joins TRBV28 to TRBJ2-6, with D possibly called TRBD1 or TRBD2 (5 bases each). There are 17 residues in the CDR3. The germline V gene encodes CDR1 MDHEN and CDR2 SYDVKM. Trimming left V 6 bases short and J 0 bases short, with 15 bases between. The CDR3: CASSPRDGPSGANVLTF. The CDR3 DNA sequence: TGTGCCAGCAGCCCACGGGACGGCCCCTCTGGGGCCAACGTCCTGACTTTC.

This clone was detected once. The genes are TRBV5-1 and TRBJ1-1; unclear D gene. Trimming removed 3 bases at V and 5 bases at J, with 14 bases between. The CDR3 is 14 amino acids. Germline CDR1 is SGHRS and CDR2 is YFSETQ. The chain's CDR3 is CASSYRGSGTEAFF. The CDR3 DNA follows: TGCGCCAGCAGCTACAGAGGAAGTGGGACTGAAGCTTTCTTT. Filled out from reference TRBV5-1 and TRBJ1-1, the complete variable domain reads KAGVTQTPRYLIKTRGQQVTLSCSPISGHRSVSWYQQTPGQGLQFLFEYFSETQRNKGNFPGRFSGRQFSNSRSEMNVSTLELGDSALYLCASSYRGSGTEAFFGQGTRLTVV.

The chain couples TRBV28 to TRBJ2-7; TRBD1 matches at 8 bases. CDR1 and CDR2 from the germline V gene are MDHEN and SYDVKM. V shed 6 bases, J shed 2 bases, and the junction held 6 bases outside the gene matches. The CDR3 is made up of 14 amino acids. The CDR3 region is CASRRQGKAYEQYF. CDR3 nucleotides: TGTGCCAGCAGGAGACAGGGGAAAGCCTACGAGCAGTACTTC.

This chain's CDR3 is CASSPWGNEQFF. CDR3 nucleotide sequence: TGCGCCAGCAGCCCTTGGGGCAATGAGCAGTTCTTC. V usage is TRBV5-1 and J usage is TRBJ2-1; D gene ambiguous. The CDR3 totals 12 residues. CDR1 SGHRS and CDR2 YFSETQ come from the germline V gene. Trimming took off 4 bases at V and 6 bases at J, with 8 bases between the two ends.

By its share, this clone is medium-sized. The rearrangement joins TRBV18 to TRBJ1-1; D possibly corresponds to TRBD1 (6 bases). The CDR3 is made up of 14 amino acids. Trimming stripped 6 bases from V and 1 base from J, with 12 bases between. Germline CDR1 KGHSH, CDR2 LQKENI. The CDR3 sequence is CASSDSASNTEAFF. CDR3 DNA: TGTGCCAGCTCGGACAGTGCCTCGAACACTGAAGCTTTCTTT.

The gene calls are TRBV18 and TRBJ1-1; no firm D call. Germline-derived CDR1 and CDR2 are KGHSH and LQKENI. Trimming stripped 5 bases from V and 10 bases from J, with 14 bases between. This CDR3 comprises 12 residues. The CDR3 region has the DNA TGTGCCAGCTCAGGGGAGTCCTTCGCAGCTTTCTTT. It codes for CASSGESFAAFF.

V usage is TRBV7-9 and J usage is TRBJ2-7; D is undetermined. Germline V gene lookup returns CDR1 SEHNR and CDR2 FQNEAQ (reference sequence). The CDR3 is 13 amino acids. The V and J ends lost 1 base and 3 bases respectively, with 7 bases between them. CDR3: CASSLEVHYEQYF. The CDR3 DNA follows: TGTGCCAGCAGCTTAGAGGTCCACTACGAGCAGTACTTC.

This chain joins TRBV18 and TRBJ2-7; no definite D call. CDR1 and CDR2 (germline): KGHSH, LQKENI. The CDR3 is made up of 14 amino acids. Trimming left V 2 bases short and J 0 bases short, with 8 bases between. The CDR3 spells CASSPDDISYEQYF. CDR3 nucleotides: TGTGCCAGCTCACCAGACGACATCTCCTACGAGCAGTACTTC.

The V gene is TRBV7-9, the J gene TRBJ1-4; no firm D call. The CDR3 length is 14 residues. With 4 bases removed from V and 7 bases from J, the gap between germline ends came to 13 bases. CDR1 is SEHNR and CDR2 is FQNEAQ in the germline V gene (reference sequence). The CDR3: CASSSDTASEKLFF. The CDR3 nucleotides read TGTGCCAGCAGCTCGGATACCGCAAGTGAAAAACTGTTTTTT.

The chain is built from TRBV28 and TRBJ1-2; 8 bases fit TRBD1. Germline CDR1 is MDHEN and CDR2 is SYDVKM. V lost 4 bases, J lost 0 bases, and 19 bases stayed unmatched. There are 20 residues in the CDR3. The CDR3 DNA reads TGTGCCAGCAGTTCCCCGTCACAGGGGGGGCTCCCCGGAGCTAACTATGGCTACACCTTC. Its protein product is CASSSPSQGGLPGANYGYTF.